The 20 T cell receptor beta chains reported below all come from one sample, sequenced in a study of cytomegalovirus exposure and HLA in healthy donors. Primers included in the PCR were 60 Vbeta and 13 Jbeta primers. TCRdb's table, derived via immunoSEQ multiplex PCR, lists solely in-frame clones and lacks some. Here the sample spans more than 80,000 clones, roughly 80% being singletons. Source material: PBMCs. These receptors all come from a man in his forties in good health and CMV-seronegative.

This clone is a singleton in its sample. This rearrangement joins TRBV27 to TRBJ2-7; 14 nucleotides align to TRBD2. J was trimmed by 1 base and V by 0 bases; bases with no gene match: 5. CDR1 and CDR2 (germline): MNHEY, SMNVEV (reference sequence). This CDR3 is 18 amino acids long. As DNA, the CDR3 is TGTGCCAGCAGTTTATCCCCCGGACTAGCGGGGGGATCCTACGAGCAGTACTTC. Translating it yields CASSLSPGLAGGSYEQYF.

This CDR3 is CASAAPGGLQETQYF. CDR3 sequence (DNA): TGTGCCAGCGCAGCCCCCGGCGGACTACAAGAGACCCAGTACTTC. This chain uses TRBV7-2 with TRBJ2-5, with D perhaps matching TRBD2 (6 bases). Germline V gives CDR1 SGHTA, CDR2 FQGNSA. The CDR3 sequence is 15 residues long. V was clipped by 8 bases and J by 2 bases, with 18 bases between them.

The rearrangement joins TRBV6-6 to TRBJ2-5, with D maybe TRBD2 (5 bases). Germline CDR1 MNHNY, CDR2 SVGAGI (reference sequence). The CDR3 loop spans 16 amino acids. V was clipped by 6 bases and J by 5 bases, with 22 bases between them. Written as DNA, the CDR3 is TGTGCCAGCAGCTCCAACCGGGCCGCGGGCTTTGAGACCCAGTACTTC. Protein sequence: CASSSNRAAGFETQYF.

V gene TRBV5-1 combines with J gene TRBJ1-3; D is possibly TRBD1 (5 bases). Between the trimmed V and J ends, which lost 4 bases and 0 bases, there was a span of 11 bases. This CDR3 has 15 amino acids. CDR1 and CDR2 from the germline V gene are SGHRS and YFSETQ. CDR3 amino acids: CASSTDSVSGNTIYF. CDR3 DNA sequence: TGCGCCAGCAGCACCGACAGCGTCTCTGGAAACACCATATATTTT.

Of note for this clone: An end of the junction does not agree with germline; a read error may underlie this. The chain recombines TRBV7-9 with TRBJ1-1; possibly TRBD1 for D (5 bases). The CDR3 runs 17 residues. Germline loops: CDR1 SEHNR, CDR2 FQNEAQ (reference sequence). CDR3 residues: CSSSSGQISTPNTEAFF. In DNA form, the CDR3 reads TGTTCCAGCAGCTCCGGACAAATTTCAACGCCGAACACTGAAGCTTTCTTT.

The chain is built from TRBV5-1 and TRBJ2-2, with TRBD2 matching over 10 bases. The CDR3 is 14 residues long. V trimming: 5 bases; J trimming: 6 bases; junction bases outside the gene matches: 4. Germline V gene sequence: CDR1 SGHRS, CDR2 YFSETQ. The DNA for the CDR3 is TGCGCCAGCAGTCGTCTAGCGGGGGCCGGGGAGCTGTTTTTT. It yields the protein CASSRLAGAGELFF.

As regards this clone: Different DNA sequences within this sample yield the same CDR3. This chain connects TRBV6-5 to TRBJ2-3; tentative D call: TRBD2 (5 bases). The germline V gene has CDR1 MNHEY and CDR2 SVGAGI. This CDR3 is 12 amino acids long. With 5 bases removed from V and 3 bases from J, the gap between germline ends came to 6 bases. The chain's CDR3 is CASSPGTDTQYF. The CDR3 DNA follows: TGTGCCAGCAGTCCGGGGACAGATACGCAGTATTTT.

J is TRBJ2-5 and V is TRBV2, with 7 positions matching TRBD1. Germline CDR1 SNHLY, CDR2 FYNNEI. This CDR3 is built from 17 residues. With V trimmed by 8 bases and J by 4 bases, 19 bases remained unmatched. CDR3: CASGALRGQRRTETQYF. The CDR3 nucleotides read TGTGCCAGCGGTGCTTTAAGGGGGCAGAGAAGGACAGAGACCCAGTACTTC.

V gene TRBV7-9 combines with J gene TRBJ2-5, with TRBD2 matching over 14 bases. Trimming cost V 5 bases and J 5 bases; bases outside gene matches: 7. CDR1 is SEHNR and CDR2 is FQNEAQ in the germline V gene (reference sequence). This CDR3 has 16 residues. CDR3 loop: CASSPGLAGGPETQYF. The CDR3 DNA reads as TGTGCCAGCAGCCCCGGACTAGCGGGGGGCCCTGAGACCCAGTACTTC.

This chain links TRBV21-1 with TRBJ2-7; TRBD1, the table's D call, lacks a check against the DNA. TRBV21-1 is shown as a pseudogene. This CDR3 has 16 amino acids. The CDR3 DNA sequence: TGTGCCAGCAGCACGCCGGGACAGGGGGCCCTCTACGAGCAGTACTTC. Translation: CASSTPGQGALYEQYF.

This clone was recorded a few times. Additional DNA sequences in this sample encode the identical CDR3. V usage is TRBV29-1 and J usage is TRBJ1-1; 9 nucleotides agree with TRBD1. There are 12 residues in the CDR3. Germline CDR1 and CDR2: SQVTM and ANQGSEA. After removal of 6 bases from V and 4 bases from J, the junction contained 3 bases not matched to a gene. CDR3 coding DNA: TGCAGCGTGGAGACAGGGGGCACTGAAGCTTTCTTT. This gives the protein CSVETGGTEAFF.

The chain joins TRBV6-6 to TRBJ1-4, with D perhaps TRBD1 (6 bases). This CDR3 has 15 residues. Trimming removed 2 bases at V and 8 bases at J, with 15 bases between. The germline V gene has CDR1 MNHNY and CDR2 SVGAGI (reference sequence). DNA for the CDR3: TGTGCCAGCAGTTACGAGGGGGGGCTTGGCGAAAAACTGTTTTTT. Encoded protein: CASSYEGGLGEKLFF.

In its sample, this clone was seen a few times. The chain is built from TRBV4-2 and TRBJ1-2; 12 bases match TRBD1. The J segment lost 6 bases and the V segment lost 4 bases, leaving 21 bases of the junction unmatched. Germline V gene data show CDR1 as LGHNA and CDR2 as YNFKEQ. CDR3 length: 20 amino acids. The CDR3 sequence: CASSPFRNQRSGQGADGYTF. As DNA, the CDR3 is TGTGCCAGCAGCCCATTCCGAAACCAGAGGTCGGGACAGGGGGCCGATGGCTACACCTTC.

This clone appeared a single time. This chain joins TRBV7-9 and TRBJ2-3, with 9 positions matching TRBD2. CDR1 is SEHNR, CDR2 FQNEAQ, per germline (reference sequence). J lost 4 bases, V lost 7 bases, and 6 bases had no gene match. This CDR3 is 14 amino acids long. DNA for the CDR3: TGTGCCAGCACAGTAGGCGGGGGGGCAGATACGCAGTATTTT. Protein: CASTVGGGADTQYF.

This clone came up once. The CDR3 bases are TGTGCCAGCAGCTTACCCCCTAGCACAGATACGCAGTATTTT. Translation gives CASSLPPSTDTQYF. The rearrangement joins TRBV7-9 to TRBJ2-3; D uncertain. From germline, CDR1 is SEHNR and CDR2 FQNEAQ (reference sequence). V was cut by 2 bases and J by 0 bases, with 6 bases left in between. The CDR3 sequence is 14 residues long.

CDR3 nucleotides: TGTGCCAGCAGTTACTCGCGAGGCTACACCTTC. As protein: CASSYSRGYTF. This chain links TRBV6-5 with TRBJ1-2; no clear D. Trimming shortened V by 0 bases and J by 8 bases, and 4 bases separated the two germline ends. CDR3 size: 11 residues. The V gene's germline CDR1 is MNHEY and CDR2 SVGAGI.

This chain uses TRBV7-9 with TRBJ2-1; TRBD2 matches 11 bases. There are 15 residues in the CDR3. CDR1 is SEHNR, CDR2 FQNEAQ, per germline (reference sequence). The V gene end was trimmed by 4 bases and the J gene end by 8 bases; junction bases not matched to a gene: 7. The CDR3 is CASSYRLAGLDEQFF. DNA of the CDR3: TGTGCCAGCAGCTACAGACTAGCGGGGCTCGATGAGCAGTTCTTC. The full variable domain, completed using reference TRBV7-9 and TRBJ2-1, is DTGVSQNPRHKITKRGQNVTFRCDPISEHNRLYWYRQTLGQGPEFLTYFQNEAQLEKSRLLSDRFSAERPKGSFSTLEIQRTEQGDSAMYLCASSYRLAGLDEQFFGPGTRLTVL.

This clone was seen only once. The V and J genes are TRBV15 and TRBJ2-7, with 10 bases fitting TRBD2. With 0 bases clipped from V and 2 bases from J, the junction kept 4 bases outside the gene matches. CDR3 length: 16 amino acids. In germline, CDR1 is LNHNV, CDR2 YYDKDF (reference sequence). CDR3 residues: CATSRDLAGVPYEQYF. As DNA, the CDR3 is TGTGCCACCAGCAGAGACCTAGCGGGGGTTCCCTACGAGCAGTACTTC.

This chain links TRBV4-1 with TRBJ1-3, with no clear D. Trimming left V 2 bases short and J 1 base short, with 12 bases between. Germline-derived CDR1 and CDR2 are MGHRA and YSYEKL. The CDR3 contains 16 residues. CDR3 sequence (DNA): TGCGCCAGCAGCCAAAATACCTGGGAGTCTGGAAACACCATATATTTT. Its translation is CASSQNTWESGNTIYF.

This clone has a handful of counts. The chain couples TRBV29-1 to TRBJ2-5; D gene ambiguous. CDR1 is SQVTM and CDR2 is ANQGSEA in the germline V gene. The CDR3 is 10 residues long. The germline V and J ends were trimmed by 6 bases and 3 bases, with 5 bases remaining between them. Here the CDR3 reads CSVAEETQYF. DNA of the CDR3: TGCAGCGTCGCAGAAGAGACCCAGTACTTC.